Below are 4 T cell receptor beta chains sequenced from a single sample in a study of blood T cell repertoires in COVID-19 (dated by TCRdb to about 2020). Receptor libraries were prepared by the immunoSEQ multiplex PCR assay. This is the immuneACCESS table as TCRdb keeps it, with only in-frame sequences that have V and J called. A part of the clones is gone; compared with another copy, unresolved V genes explain less than half, and the rest is unexplained. The sample includes hundreds of thousands of clones, with roughly 89% observed a single time. Clones ranked in the top ten supply 5.5% to 8% of the sample. Sequencing was done on a sample of peripheral blood. The origin of the receptors is a man between 60 and 75 years old who had recovered from COVID-19.

This chain uses TRBV6-5 with TRBJ1-2, with 9 nucleotides matching TRBD1. Germline CDR1 reads MNHEY; CDR2 reads SVGAGI. Trimming at V came to 9 bases and at J to 5 bases, leaving 10 bases not matched to a gene. The CDR3 is 14 residues long. This CDR3 reads CASFTGGFGYGYTF. CDR3 bases: TGTGCCAGTTTTACAGGGGGCTTCGGATATGGCTACACCTTC.

The V and J genes are TRBV3-1 (or the pseudogene TRBV3-2) and TRBJ2-7; 7 bases align to TRBD1. The CDR3 length is 13 residues. V lost 2 bases and J lost 9; bases outside the gene matches: 7. Germline V gives CDR1 LGHDT, CDR2 YNNKEL (reference sequence). The CDR3 reads CASSQTSRDRQYF. CDR3 coding DNA: TGTGCCAGCAGCCAAACTAGTCGGGACAGGCAGTACTTC.

V is TRBV6-6 and J is TRBJ2-2; unclear D gene. Trimming stripped 2 bases from V and 5 bases from J, with 6 bases between. Germline V CDR1 and CDR2: MNHNY, SVGAGI (reference sequence). The CDR3 has 13 residues. CDR3 residues: CASSYPGTGELFF. The DNA for the CDR3 is TGTGCCAGCAGTTACCCAGGTACCGGGGAGCTGTTTTTT.

The V and J genes are TRBV18 and TRBJ1-2; tentatively, D is TRBD1 (5 bases). CDR3 length: 13 residues. Trimming removed 6 bases at V and 3 bases at J, with 11 bases between. CDR1 KGHSH and CDR2 LQKENI come from the germline V gene. The DNA for the CDR3 is TGTGCCAGCTCCTCTGGGGACTACTATGGCTACACCTTC. Amino acids: CASSSGDYYGYTF. The complete variable domain, with remaining parts taken from reference TRBV18 and TRBJ1-2, reads NAGVMQNPRHLVRRRGQEARLRCSPMKGHSHVYWYRQLPEEGLKFMVYLQKENIIDESGMPKERFSAEFPKEGPSILRIQQVVRGDSAAYFCASSSGDYYGYTFGSGTRLTVV.